These 8 T cell receptor beta chains were sequenced from one sample in a study of T-cell reconstitution after alpha-beta-depleted transplantation in children. TCRbeta library construction was performed incorporating unique molecular identifiers. TCRdb ran MiXCR on the PCR reads and lists one entry per CDR3 protein. The data contain about 640,000 distinct CDR3 sequences, roughly 15% of them singletons. The material was PBMCs from the stem cell graft donor, obtained from the stem cell graft. The receptors stem from a human donor who donated a stem cell graft to a child with acute myeloid leukemia.

This clonotype was detected ten times or more. The V gene is TRBV29-1, the J gene TRBJ2-3; the match to TRBD1 covers 10 bases. CDR1 is SQVTM, CDR2 ANQGSEA, per germline. This CDR3 comprises 15 residues. After removal of 4 bases from V and 1 base from J, the junction contained 5 bases not matched to a gene. CDR3 bases: TGCAGCGTTGGGACCGGGACAGGGGGCACAGATACGCAGTATTTT. Translating it yields CSVGTGTGGTDTQYF.

About this clonotype itself: A much bigger clone sits one base away, suggesting this may be a read error. This rearrangement joins TRBV29-1 to TRBJ1-2; no definite D call. V lost 6 bases and J 4 bases, leaving 18 bases between the germline ends. Germline V gene lookup returns CDR1 SQVTM and CDR2 ANQGSEA. The CDR3 has 14 amino acids. DNA of the CDR3: TGCAGCGTCCCCCACAGTGGGATCCCCTATGGCTACACCTTC. Translation gives CSVPHSGIPYGYTF.

V and J are TRBV5-1 and TRBJ2-3; a possible D gene is TRBD2 (5 bases). Germline lookup yields CDR1 SGHRS and CDR2 YFSETQ. The CDR3 extends over 15 amino acids. V was pared by 5 bases and J by 0 bases, with 13 bases between. This CDR3 reads CASRGLAESTDTQYF. In nucleotides, the CDR3 is TGCGCCAGCAGAGGCCTAGCTGAAAGCACAGATACGCAGTATTTT.

This clonotype has ten or more counts. The chain combines TRBV5-7 with TRBJ1-3; no clear D gene. TRBV5-7 is classed as an ORF, of uncertain function. V dropped 1 base and J dropped 0 bases, with 14 bases sitting between them. This CDR3 spans 17 amino acids. The CDR3 sequence: CASSLMIQILSGNTIYF. The CDR3 DNA sequence: TGTGCCAGCAGCTTGATGATCCAGATTCTCTCTGGAAACACCATATATTTT.

Many counts were recorded for this clonotype. This chain connects TRBV20-1 to TRBJ1-6; D remains ambiguous. Germline V gives CDR1 DFQATT, CDR2 SNEGSKA (reference sequence). CDR3 size: 16 residues. The V end was cut by 2 bases, the J end by 5 bases, with 16 bases between. CDR3 sequence: CSARRPPFSHNSPLHF. CDR3 DNA: TGCAGTGCTAGAAGACCCCCATTTTCCCATAATTCACCCCTCCACTTT.

A few counts support this clonotype. The V call is TRBV7-2, the J call TRBJ2-7, with D possibly TRBD1 on 6 matching bases. V shed 4 bases and J shed 7 bases, with 14 bases lying between them. Germline CDR1 is SGHTA and CDR2 is FQGNSA. The CDR3 has 13 residues. CDR3 amino acids: CASSSTGRREQYF. CDR3 nucleotides: TGTGCCAGCAGCTCGACAGGTCGTAGGGAGCAGTACTTC.

There are a few counts of this clonotype. The rearrangement joins TRBV20-1 to TRBJ1-6; 11 bases fit TRBD1. The V gene's germline CDR1 is DFQATT and CDR2 SNEGSKA (reference sequence). V lost 2 bases and J lost 7; bases outside the gene matches: 4. The CDR3 has 15 amino acids. Written as DNA, the CDR3 is TGCAGTGCTAGATGGGACAGGGGGGAAAATTCACCCCTCCACTTT. Translation: CSARWDRGENSPLHF.

J is TRBJ1-6 and V is TRBV5-6; tentatively, D is TRBD1 (5 bases). Trimming shortened V by 2 bases and J by 7 bases, and 13 bases separated the two germline ends. Germline CDR1 is SGHDT and CDR2 is YYEEEE. The CDR3 length is 15 residues. The CDR3 protein is CASSFGGIWNSPLHF. For the CDR3, the DNA is TGTGCCAGCAGCTTCGGGGGAATCTGGAATTCACCCCTCCACTTT.